This TCR delta chain was sequenced for a study of γδ T cells in repeated Plasmodium falciparum infection. Study background: Four controlled malaria infections with P. falciparum NF54 spanned 500 to 650 days.

TCRdb fed the multiplex PCR reads to CATT. The table has under 60,000 delta-chain clones, 1.5% to 2% seen once. CDR1 TSWWSYY and CDR2 QGS come from the germline V gene. The CDR3 sequence is 20 residues long. The V and J ends lost 4 bases and 1 base, in that order; junction bases with no gene match: 18. Bulk repertoires came from Vgamma9/Vdelta2+ or Vdelta2-negative gammadelta T cells flow-sorted from PBMC. At least ten counts were recorded for this clone. Translating this DNA gives a protein that differs at residue 6 from the TCRdb one, which belongs to a much larger clone; a read error is likely, and the protein shown is this translation.

Sequencing was carried out using gamma-delta T cells from blood. The TCR comes from a pool of human donors (malaria-infected and uninfected, not separated). The V gene is TRDV1, the J gene TRDJ1, with 10 nucleotides matching TRDD3. This CDR3 reads CALGASRRDWGIPSTDKLIF. CDR3 bases: TGTGCTCTTGGGGCTTCCCGGCGGGACTGGGGGATTCCAAGCACCGATAAACTCATCTTT.